The source of this TCR beta chain is a study of blood T cell repertoires in COVID-19. On the study more broadly: Spain, Italy and the United States supplied samples that represented acute and convalescent COVID-19. Sources were T cells, B-cell-depleted T cells, or PBMCs; the material itself was cDNA or gDNA.

J gave up 0 bases and V 6 bases, and 7 bases lay outside the gene matches. Germline CDR1 is SNHLY and CDR2 is FYNNEI. The CDR3 covers 17 residues. Only in-frame clones appear in the TCRdb table, and some are missing; sequencing was by immunoSEQ multiplex PCR. Of under 200,000 clones listed, about 85% are singletons. A single count supports this clone. The chain carries TRBV2 and TRBJ1-6, with 8 bases matching TRBD1. This clonotype originated in a woman at least 80 years old with COVID-19, enrolled during active disease. The material sequenced was peripheral blood. DNA for the CDR3: TGTGCCAGCAGGGACCGGACAGGGAGCTCCTATAATTCACCCCTCCACTTT. Translating it yields CASRDRTGSSYNSPLHF.